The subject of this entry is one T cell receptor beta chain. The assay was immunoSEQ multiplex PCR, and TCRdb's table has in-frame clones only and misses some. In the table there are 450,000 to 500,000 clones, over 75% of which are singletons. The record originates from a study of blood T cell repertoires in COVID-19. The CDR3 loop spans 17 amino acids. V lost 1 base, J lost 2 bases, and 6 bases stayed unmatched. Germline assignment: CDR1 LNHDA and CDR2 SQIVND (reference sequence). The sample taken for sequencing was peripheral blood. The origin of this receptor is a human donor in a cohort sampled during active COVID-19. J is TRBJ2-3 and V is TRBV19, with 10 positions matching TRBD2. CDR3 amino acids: CASSIAFGLAVTDTQYF. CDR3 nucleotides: TGTGCCAGTAGTATAGCCTTTGGACTAGCGGTCACAGATACGCAGTATTTT.